This TCR beta chain appears in the sequencing data of a study of T cells in narcolepsy. The germline CDR1 and CDR2 sequences are MNHEY and SVGAGI. CDR3 length equals 13 residues. V lost 5 bases, J lost 5 bases, and 11 bases lay in between. The table came from immunoSEQ multiplex PCR; TCRdb's copy has only in-frame clones and leaves some out. The sample lists 25,000 to 35,000 clones, 75% to 90% occurring once. This receptor was obtained from a human donor with narcolepsy. Specimen: CD45RA- memory CD4+ T cells from PBMCs. This rearrangement joins TRBV6-5 to TRBJ2-3; D might be TRBD2 (6 bases). The CDR3 sequence: CASSANSGDTQYF. In nucleotides, the CDR3 is TGTGCCAGCAGTGCCAATAGCGGAGATACGCAGTATTTT.